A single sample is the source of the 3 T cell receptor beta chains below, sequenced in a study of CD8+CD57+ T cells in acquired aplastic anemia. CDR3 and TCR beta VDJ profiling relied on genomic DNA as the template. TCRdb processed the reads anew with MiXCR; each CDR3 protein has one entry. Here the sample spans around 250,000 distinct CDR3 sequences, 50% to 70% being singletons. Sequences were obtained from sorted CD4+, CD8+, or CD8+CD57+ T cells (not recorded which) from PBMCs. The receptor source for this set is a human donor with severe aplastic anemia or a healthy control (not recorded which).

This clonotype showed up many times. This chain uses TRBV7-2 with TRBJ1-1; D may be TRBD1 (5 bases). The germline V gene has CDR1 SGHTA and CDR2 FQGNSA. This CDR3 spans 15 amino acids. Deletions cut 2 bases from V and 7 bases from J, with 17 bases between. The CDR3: CASSLFTGATGEAFF. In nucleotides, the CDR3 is TGTGCCAGCAGCTTATTTACGGGAGCCACAGGTGAAGCTTTCTTT.

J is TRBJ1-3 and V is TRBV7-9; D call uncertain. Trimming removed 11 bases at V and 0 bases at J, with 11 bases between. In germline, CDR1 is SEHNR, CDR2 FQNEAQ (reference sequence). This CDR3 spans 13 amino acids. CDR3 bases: TGTGCCCACGCGGCGATCTCTGGAAACACCATATATTTT. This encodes CAHAAISGNTIYF.

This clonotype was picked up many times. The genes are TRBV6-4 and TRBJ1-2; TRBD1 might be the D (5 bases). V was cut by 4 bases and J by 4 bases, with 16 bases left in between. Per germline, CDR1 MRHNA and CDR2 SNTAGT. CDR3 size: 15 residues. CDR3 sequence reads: CASSVYGQGGYGYTF. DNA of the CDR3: TGTGCCAGCAGTGTGTATGGCCAGGGCGGCTATGGCTACACCTTC.